Following are 21 T cell receptor beta chains from one sample sequenced in a study of T cells in Graves' hyperthyroidism and ophthalmopathy. RNA transcripts provided the source from which TCR beta CDR3 regions were amplified. During a first-round RT-PCR of the TCR CDR3, the HTBI primer set was used. Each CDR3 protein gets one entry after TCRdb re-called the multiplex PCR reads with MiXCR. Found here are roughly 290,000 distinct CDR3 sequences, 13% of them singletons; the top ten hold 7.8%. Sequenced: blood. These receptors were obtained from a woman aged 25 to 39 with Graves' hyperthyroidism that later progressed to Graves' ophthalmopathy.

This chain joins TRBV19 and TRBJ2-2, with no clear D. This CDR3 spans 14 amino acids. V lost 1 base, J lost 6 bases, and 9 bases lay in between. Germline V gene sequence: CDR1 LNHDA, CDR2 SQIVND (reference sequence). CDR3 sequence (DNA): TGTGCCAGTAGTATAGGGCCTGGAGCCGGGGAGCTGTTTTTT. Amino acid sequence: CASSIGPGAGELFF.

The gene calls are TRBV7-2 and TRBJ2-7; possible D gene TRBD2, 6 bases. V shed 5 bases and J shed 5 bases, with 19 bases lying between them. CDR3 length equals 15 residues. Germline V lookup: CDR1 SGHTA, CDR2 FQGNSA. The CDR3 sequence: CASSRNGLAGNEQYF. The CDR3 DNA sequence: TGTGCCAGCAGCCGCAACGGACTGGCGGGGAACGAGCAGTACTTC.

This clonotype was seen many times. This chain uses TRBV4-1 with TRBJ1-2; D remains ambiguous. Germline CDR1 MGHRA, CDR2 YSYEKL. The V end lost 0 bases, the J end lost 3 bases, and 5 bases lay between the germline ends. The CDR3 has 13 residues. Here the CDR3 reads CASSQDSYYGYTF. Here the CDR3 DNA reads TGCGCCAGCAGCCAAGACAGCTACTATGGCTACACCTTC.

This clonotype was seen at least ten times. The rearrangement joins TRBV11-2 to TRBJ2-3, with D possibly being TRBD2 (6 bases). The CDR3 is 16 residues long. The V and J ends lost 5 bases and 4 bases respectively, with 19 bases between them. The germline V gene encodes CDR1 SGHAT and CDR2 FQNNGV. In DNA form, the CDR3 reads TGTGCCAGCAGCCGCACCACGGGGAGGTCTGCAGATACGCAGTATTTT. Translated, it gives CASSRTTGRSADTQYF.

This clonotype was detected a few times. The CDR3 nucleotides read TGTGCCATCAGTTCAGGGTTTGAAGCTTTCTTT. It encodes CAISSGFEAFF. The chain joins TRBV10-3 to TRBJ1-1, with D perhaps matching TRBD1 (5 bases). Per germline, CDR1 ENHRY and CDR2 SYGVKD. This CDR3 has 11 amino acids. Trimming took 5 bases from V and 7 from J, leaving 8 bases between them.

This clonotype was counted between two and nine times. CDR3 protein: CASSIQGRYGYTF. The CDR3 coding sequence is TGTGCCAGCAGCATACAGGGACGCTATGGCTACACCTTC. V is TRBV7-2 and J is TRBJ1-2; D possibly corresponds to TRBD1 (6 bases). V was cut by 5 bases and J by 4 bases, with 11 bases left in between. Germline values: CDR1 SGHTA, CDR2 FQGNSA. This CDR3 region has 13 residues.

This clonotype was seen a few times. The V gene is TRBV29-1, the J gene TRBJ2-7, with a tentative D call TRBD1 (5 bases). The germline V and J ends were trimmed by 3 bases and 0 bases, with 18 bases remaining between them. The CDR3 consists of 16 residues. The V gene's germline CDR1 is SQVTM and CDR2 ANQGSEA. In DNA form, the CDR3 reads TGCAGCGTTGAGCTCAGGGAAAAAGGGTTCTCCTACGAGCAGTACTTC. Its protein is CSVELREKGFSYEQYF.

The rearrangement links TRBV9 to TRBJ1-5; tentative D call: TRBD1 (6 bases). With 3 bases removed from V and 0 bases from J, the gap between germline ends came to 10 bases. There are 15 residues in the CDR3. Germline lookup yields CDR1 SGDLS and CDR2 YYNGEE. The CDR3 loop reads CASSAEGVSNQPQHF. CDR3 coding DNA: TGTGCCAGCAGCGCGGAGGGGGTTAGCAATCAGCCCCAGCATTTT.

This rearrangement joins TRBV4-2 to TRBJ2-3, with 13 nucleotides matching TRBD2. Germline CDR1 reads LGHNA; CDR2 reads YNFKEQ. V shed 4 bases and J 6 bases; nucleotides not matched to a gene: 10. The CDR3 spans 17 residues. The CDR3 spells CASSRTAGTSGADTQYF. In DNA, the CDR3 is TGTGCCAGCAGCCGAACGGCCGGGACTAGCGGGGCCGATACGCAGTATTTT.

V usage is TRBV6-5 and J usage is TRBJ2-6; TRBD2 might be the D (5 bases). V dropped 0 bases and J dropped 2 bases, with 14 bases sitting between them. The CDR3 is made up of 18 amino acids. Germline V lookup: CDR1 MNHEY, CDR2 SVGAGI. The CDR3 here is CASSYSTGSSTGANVLTF. The CDR3 nucleotides read TGTGCCAGCAGTTACTCAACGGGGTCCTCTACTGGGGCCAACGTCCTGACTTTC.

The chain has TRBV4-1 and TRBJ2-2; 9 positions agree with TRBD2. The CDR3 is 17 amino acids. Germline V CDR1 and CDR2: MGHRA, YSYEKL. V shed 0 bases, J shed 6 bases, and the junction held 8 bases outside the gene matches. CDR3 sequence reads: CASSQDRLAGYAGELFF. Written as DNA, the CDR3 is TGCGCCAGCAGCCAAGATCGGCTAGCGGGATACGCCGGGGAGCTGTTTTTT.

This clonotype was seen only a few times. The chain couples TRBV4-2 to TRBJ2-7; a possible D gene is TRBD2 (5 bases). Germline assignment: CDR1 LGHNA and CDR2 YNFKEQ. This CDR3 spans 16 amino acids. Trimming took off 3 bases at V and 3 bases at J, with 18 bases between the two ends. The CDR3 is CASSQDSMDGLYEQYF. DNA for the CDR3: TGTGCCAGCAGCCAGGATTCGATGGACGGACTCTACGAGCAGTACTTC.

Many counts were recorded for this clonotype. This chain joins TRBV28 and TRBJ2-7; TRBD1 agrees at 9 bases. V shed 2 bases and J 4 bases; nucleotides not matched to a gene: 6. Germline assignment: CDR1 MDHEN and CDR2 SYDVKM. This CDR3 spans 15 amino acids. The CDR3 DNA reads TGTGCCAGCAGTTTAATCACAGGGGGCTCTTACGAGCAGTACTTC. Amino acids: CASSLITGGSYEQYF.

This rearrangement joins TRBV9 to TRBJ2-7, with no clear D. CDR1 is SGDLS and CDR2 is YYNGEE in the germline V gene. This CDR3 contains 9 residues. Trimming stripped 6 bases from V and 6 bases from J, with 4 bases between. CDR3 nucleotides: TGTGCCAGCAACGGCGAGCAGTACTTC. Translated, it gives CASNGEQYF.

This clonotype is classed as medium-sized. J is TRBJ2-7 and V is TRBV10-3; D is unclear. This CDR3 contains 13 residues. Trimming removed 8 bases at V and 3 bases at J, with 14 bases between. The V gene's germline CDR1 is ENHRY and CDR2 SYGVKD. The CDR3 is CAIATAENYEQYF. DNA for the CDR3: TGTGCCATCGCGACCGCGGAAAACTACGAGCAGTACTTC.

This clonotype was picked up many times. The chain links TRBV7-9 to TRBJ2-7; D not resolved. With 0 bases removed from V and 4 bases from J, the gap between germline ends came to 10 bases. This CDR3 spans 14 amino acids. Germline lookup yields CDR1 SEHNR and CDR2 FQNEAQ (reference sequence). The CDR3 is CASSLAARIYEQYF. The DNA for the CDR3 is TGTGCCAGCAGCTTAGCGGCCCGGATTTACGAGCAGTACTTC.

This clonotype was recorded at least ten times. CDR3 loop: CSAHSGTGSSYEQYF. Here the CDR3 DNA reads TGCAGTGCTCATTCCGGGACTGGAAGCTCCTACGAGCAGTACTTC. The rearrangement links TRBV20-1 to TRBJ2-7; TRBD2 might be the D (6 bases). Per germline, CDR1 DFQATT and CDR2 SNEGSKA (reference sequence). The CDR3 extends over 15 amino acids. V was clipped by 5 bases and J by 0 bases, with 17 bases between them.

This clonotype was recorded many times. V usage is TRBV15 and J usage is TRBJ1-5; unclear D gene. CDR1 and CDR2 (germline): LNHNV, YYDKDF (reference sequence). CDR3 size: 12 residues. The germline V and J ends were trimmed by 1 base and 7 bases, with 5 bases remaining between them. The CDR3 is CATSRGGQPQHF. The CDR3 DNA reads TGTGCCACCAGCAGAGGAGGGCAGCCCCAGCATTTT. Using reference TRBV15 and TRBJ1-5 for the parts outside the CDR3, the full variable domain is DAMVIQNPRYQVTQFGKPVTLSCSQTLNHNVMYWYQQKSSQAPKLLFHYYDKDFNNEADTPDNFQSRRPNTSFCFLDIRSPGLGDTAMYLCATSRGGQPQHFGDGTRLSIL.

J is TRBJ2-7 and V is TRBV29-1; D not resolved. Germline CDR1 is SQVTM and CDR2 is ANQGSEA. V was shortened by 4 bases and J by 1 base, with 8 bases between the two germline ends. The CDR3 length is 12 residues. This CDR3 is CSVVQTSYEQYF. The CDR3 DNA is TGCAGCGTTGTACAGACATCCTACGAGCAGTACTTC.

This clonotype showed up many times. V gene TRBV2 combines with J gene TRBJ1-1; maybe TRBD1 (5 bases). The germline V gene has CDR1 SNHLY and CDR2 FYNNEI. This CDR3 comprises 13 residues. The ends were cut back, 11 bases at V and 8 bases at J, with 21 bases in the middle. CDR3 region: CAGTTGSLGEAFF. CDR3 DNA sequence: TGTGCCGGGACTACAGGATCCCTCGGGGAAGCTTTCTTT. Drawing the rest from reference TRBV2 and TRBJ1-1, the complete variable domain is EPEVTQTPSHQVTQMGQEVILRCVPISNHLYFYWYRQILGQKVEFLVSFYNNEISEKSEIFDDQFSVERPDGSNFTLKIRSTKLEDSAMYFCAGTTGSLGEAFFGQGTRLTVV.

The table lists this clonotype with a few counts. This chain uses TRBV4-1 with TRBJ1-5, with D possibly being TRBD1 (6 bases). CDR1 is MGHRA and CDR2 is YSYEKL in the germline V gene. Between the trimmed V and J ends, which lost 4 bases and 6 bases, there was a span of 13 bases. The CDR3 runs to 14 residues. The CDR3 loop reads CASSPVGGAQPQHF. CDR3 nucleotides: TGCGCCAGCAGCCCGGTGGGGGGGGCTCAGCCCCAGCATTTT.